This record looks at one T cell receptor beta chain sequence and its context. Its antigen is unknown. Other DNA sequences in the sample encode the same CDR3. This sample was included in a study of shared clonotypes between healthy human individuals. About the study: Donors, aged 18 to 49, were a couple of women and a few men.

Several immunoSEQ plates received, in even portions, the genomic DNA of each subset. The table came from immunoSEQ multiplex PCR; TCRdb's copy has only in-frame clones and leaves some out. Of roughly 1,800,000 clones listed, about 94% are singletons. Study-level results: Several donors showed sharing of 4.5% to 5% of naive CD4 clonotypes. Rarefaction showed sorted-subset sequencing was incomplete despite large depth.

Naive CD8 cells comprised CD45RO-negative, CCR7-positively selected cells, excluding terminally differentiated effector memory CD45RA+ cells. This CDR3 contains 14 residues. Germline values: CDR1 MNHEY, CDR2 SMNVEV (reference sequence). V was cut by 3 bases and J by 4 bases, with 12 bases left in between. The receptor was derived from a man younger than 35 in good health. The rearrangement joins TRBV27 to TRBJ1-2; tentatively, D is TRBD1 (6 bases). Specimen: naive CD8+ T cells sorted from blood. CDR3 sequence (DNA): TGTGCCAGCAGTTTGGCGGGGGCTTCCTATGGCTACACCTTC. Residues: CASSLAGASYGYTF.